The T cell receptor (beta chain) under discussion was sequenced for a study of blood T cells in healthy people across ages (dated by TCRdb to about 2015). A note on the overall study: In model experiments, roughly one uniquely barcoded TCR beta cDNA molecule per two T cells was captured by template switching. The donors were split into four age groups: young (average about 16 years), middle-aged (roughly 39), aged (more than 60) and long-lived (about 74). To avoid experimental bias, donors of different ages were spread randomly across the sequencing lanes. Using the same blood draw, the study looked at two additional independent replicas of 1 million unique cDNA reads for two donors, one aged 18 to 30 and the other aged 80 or older. The study measured age-related changes in TCR beta repertoire diversity using deep sequencing normalized with unique cDNA molecular identifiers. What the work shows at the level of the full study, not this receptor alone: A strong correlation was found between observed TCR beta diversity and the percentage of naive T cells measured by flow cytometry. Estimates of total diversity based on one million sequenced T cells were considered lower bounds and underestimates. As age increased, observed TCR beta diversity per million T cells dropped in a roughly linear way, and a significant reduction was already evident by age around 41. Since profiling was done on bulk unsorted PBMCs, naive and antigen-experienced compartments could not be conclusively compared. Donor CMV infection status was unknown, potentially confounding age-related changes in expanded clonotypes. Compared with the aged group, more naive CD4+ T cells, fewer expanded clones and increased TCR diversity were shown by the long-lived group, suggesting age selection.

The cysteine opens and the phenylalanine closes a CDR3 of 14 amino acids. CDR3 DNA is the only sequence kept; it has 42 bases, read in frame from the first base. CDR1 and CDR2 (SGHRS, YFSETQ) derive from the germline V gene. The V end loses 1 base and the J end loses 2 bases, and a stretch of 10 bases separates them. The method was 5' RACE. The reads were generated on an Illumina HiSeq 2500. A second PCR of roughly 7 to 11 cycles was performed with a sample-barcoded 5' primer and a J-beta primer mix. Each TCR beta cDNA molecule received a unique molecular identifier from a template-switch 5' adaptor carrying 12 random nucleotides. Each sample yielded at least 3 million CDR3-containing paired-end reads. The Mint cDNA synthesis kit, primed by a TRBC-specific oligonucleotide, was used to synthesize first-strand cDNA from all RNA. All cDNA was treated with uracil-DNA glycosylase and then went through a first 18-cycle PCR with the universal primers M1SS and BC2_uni_R. The original methods were these. For normalization, 1 million high-quality reads, each with a distinct molecular identifier, were randomly selected from each sample. Instead of being binned into consensus sequences, reads that shared molecular identifiers were thrown out. MiTCR, run with a Q25 quality threshold and the strictest error-elimination algorithm, handled CDR3 identification, clonotype clustering and error correction. Lower-bound total TCR beta diversity was estimated with a nonparametric unseen species model using Euler transformation. The raw public reads went through TCRdb reprocessing: fastp at Q25, MiXCR clone calling, in-frame beta chains kept. Rows merge per CDR3 protein into single entries with the most common DNA and genes. These V and J calls originate from TCRdb's pipeline instead of the authors' own analysis. Recorded for this sample are 600,000 to 850,000 distinct CDR3 sequences; roughly 44% of them occurred a single time. Around 20% of the sample lies in the top ten.

The donors were a few dozen Caucasian individuals from Russia, aged about 6 to 100 years, who were systemically healthy. Each donor gave approximately 9.3 milliliters of peripheral blood, collected into EDTA-treated Vacutainer tubes. Ficoll-Paque density-gradient centrifugation was used to isolate PBMCs, with at least 7 million per sample. Total RNA was extracted from PBMCs with Trizol reagent, with at least 5 micrograms obtained per sample. The percentages of naive CD45RAhigh/CD27high T cells were determined by flow cytometry on a PBMC aliquot from every donor. The sample holds many counts of this clonotype. The target of this receptor is not known. There are no base qualities to consult, and no much larger clone falls within one base.

The rearrangement joined TRBV5-1 to TRBJ2-7; TRBD1 is possibly the D segment (6 matching bases). Sequencing input: blood. The sequence was obtained from a woman in her sixties or seventies in good health. The CDR3 region: CASSLKQGAYEQYF. The sequenced DNA: TGCGCCAGCAGCTTGAAACAGGGCGCCTACGAGCAGTACTTC.